A single sample is the source of the 26 T cell receptor beta chains below, sequenced in a study of blood T cell repertoires in COVID-19. This table comes from immunoSEQ multiplex PCR, and its TCRdb copy is limited to in-frame clones, with some not included. The sample carries 250,000 to 300,000 clones, 86% recorded once. Specimen: peripheral blood. Receptors were obtained from a young woman with active or convalescent COVID-19.

This clone was recorded a few times. This chain uses TRBV18 with TRBJ2-7, with TRBD1 matching 11 bases. This CDR3 has 15 residues. V was pared by 6 bases and J by 6 bases, with 10 bases of the junction left unmatched. In germline, CDR1 is KGHSH, CDR2 LQKENI. The CDR3 loop is CASSVGGTGGREQYF. CDR3 nucleotide sequence: TGTGCCAGCTCTGTCGGGGGGACAGGGGGTCGCGAGCAGTACTTC. Supplemented by reference TRBV18 and TRBJ2-7, the full variable domain reads NAGVMQNPRHLVRRRGQEARLRCSPMKGHSHVYWYRQLPEEGLKFMVYLQKENIIDESGMPKERFSAEFPKEGPSILRIQQVVRGDSAAYFCASSVGGTGGREQYFGPGTRLTVT.

This chain uses TRBV7-2 with TRBJ1-3; the D gene is possibly TRBD1 (5 bases). The V end lost 5 bases, the J end lost 7 bases, and 21 bases lay between the germline ends. Germline CDR1 SGHTA, CDR2 FQGNSA. CDR3 size: 16 residues. As DNA, the CDR3 is TGTGCCAGCAGCACGTTCCGTGACAGCTTGGGGAACACCATATATTTT. It is translated as CASSTFRDSLGNTIYF.

V and J are TRBV4-2 and TRBJ2-1, with D hard to call. The germline CDR1 and CDR2 sequences are LGHNA and YNFKEQ. Trimming cost V 0 bases and J 9 bases, with 9 bases left between them. This CDR3 spans 13 amino acids. The CDR3 bases are TGTGCCAGCAGCCAAGAGGAGCGTGGTGAGCAGTTCTTC. It is translated as CASSQEERGEQFF.

This clone was counted once. The rearrangement uses TRBV10-1 and TRBJ1-1; D is ambiguous. Trimming removed 0 bases from V and 13 bases from J, with 18 bases in between. This CDR3 is 14 amino acids long. In germline, CDR1 is WNHNN, CDR2 SYGVQD (reference sequence). The chain's CDR3 is CASSESPLVLEGFF. The CDR3 DNA sequence: TGCGCCAGCAGTGAGTCGCCCCTGGTCCTCGAGGGTTTCTTT.

The rearrangement joins TRBV6-6 to TRBJ1-1, with 8 bases matching TRBD1. The CDR3 runs 17 residues. Per the germline V gene, CDR1 is MNHNY and CDR2 is SVGAGI (reference sequence). Trimming cost V 5 bases and J 0 bases; bases outside gene matches: 11. The CDR3 spells CASSPTGTGRMNTEAFF. CDR3 DNA: TGTGCCAGCAGTCCCACCGGGACAGGTCGAATGAACACTGAAGCTTTCTTT.

V usage is TRBV7-3 and J usage is TRBJ1-4; D is unclear. Trimming took 5 bases from V and 7 from J, leaving 8 bases between them. Germline V gene sequence: CDR1 SGHTA, CDR2 FQGTGA. The CDR3 extends over 12 amino acids. Written as DNA, the CDR3 is TGTGCCAGCAGCCCCCCCCGTGAAAAACTGTTTTTT. The encoded protein is CASSPPREKLFF. Complete variable domain (other parts from reference TRBV7-3 and TRBJ1-4): GAGVSQTPSNKVTEKGKYVELRCDPISGHTALYWYRQSLGQGPEFLIYFQGTGAADDSGLPNDRFFAVRPEGSVSTLKIQRTERGDSAVYLCASSPPREKLFFGSGTQLSVL.

This clone was observed a handful of times. The V gene is TRBV15, the J gene TRBJ2-7; a possible D gene is TRBD1 (5 bases). V was shortened by 5 bases and J by 2 bases, with 16 bases between the two germline ends. The germline CDR1 and CDR2 sequences are LNHNV and YYDKDF (reference sequence). The CDR3 has 15 residues. The DNA for the CDR3 is TGTGCCACCAGCGGATTAGGGGCCGATGCCTACGAGCAGTACTTC. This translates into CATSGLGADAYEQYF.

V usage is TRBV7-9 and J usage is TRBJ2-3; possible D gene TRBD2, 5 bases. This CDR3 is built from 16 residues. Trimming stripped 1 base from V and 1 base from J, with 12 bases between. Germline assignment: CDR1 SEHNR and CDR2 FQNEAQ (reference sequence). The CDR3, as DNA: TGTGCCAGCAGCTTAGATGGCGGGCTCGGCACAGATACGCAGTATTTT. Encoded protein: CASSLDGGLGTDTQYF.

This sequence joins TRBV6-6 and TRBJ2-7; maybe TRBD1 (5 bases). Per the germline V gene, CDR1 is MNHNY and CDR2 is SVGAGI (reference sequence). V gave up 4 bases and J gave up 3 bases, with 10 bases separating them. The CDR3 covers 13 residues. The CDR3 reads CASSFGAFYEQYF. The CDR3 DNA sequence: TGTGCCAGCAGTTTTGGGGCCTTCTACGAGCAGTACTTC.

The chain joins TRBV10-3 to TRBJ1-6; a weak D match, TRBD1 (6 bases). Germline lookup yields CDR1 ENHRY and CDR2 SYGVKD. The CDR3 length is 18 residues. The V end lost 0 bases, the J end lost 0 bases, and 12 bases lay between the germline ends. The CDR3 sequence is CAISESRGSYSYNSPLHF. The CDR3 nucleotides read TGTGCCATCAGTGAGTCGAGGGGGTCCTACTCCTATAATTCACCCCTCCACTTT.

V and J are TRBV11-3 and TRBJ2-4; perhaps TRBD2 as D (5 bases). CDR3 length: 14 amino acids. The ends were cut back, 0 bases at V and 9 bases at J, with 12 bases in the middle. Germline CDR1 is SGHNT and CDR2 is YENEEA. CDR3 sequence (DNA): TGTGCCAGCAGCTTAGACTCGTCAAGCGGCATTCAGTACTTC. It is translated as CASSLDSSSGIQYF.

The chain combines TRBV3-1 (or the pseudogene TRBV3-2) with TRBJ1-1; tentative D call: TRBD1 (6 bases). Trimming took 1 base from V and 10 from J, leaving 19 bases between them. The CDR3 is 15 residues long. Germline CDR1 and CDR2: LGHDT and YNNKEL (reference sequence). The CDR3: CASSQAQGYSRGAFF. CDR3 coding DNA: TGTGCCAGCAGCCAAGCACAGGGCTATTCCAGGGGAGCTTTCTTT.

This clone is a singleton in its sample. In DNA, the CDR3 is TGTGCCAGCAGCCTGGGACGTCGGGAGTATGGCTACACCTTC. It codes for CASSLGRREYGYTF. V gene TRBV3-1 (or the pseudogene TRBV3-2) combines with J gene TRBJ1-2; TRBD1 might be the D (5 bases). Trimming removed 4 bases at V and 5 bases at J, with 14 bases between. CDR3 length: 14 amino acids. Germline-derived CDR1 and CDR2 are LGHDT and YNNKEL (reference sequence).

This clone was detected only a few times. V is TRBV7-2 and J is TRBJ2-7; 9 nucleotides align to TRBD1. Looked up from germline, CDR1 is SGHTA and CDR2 is FQGNSA. V lost 2 bases to trimming and J lost 4 bases; unmatched junction nucleotides: 6. CDR3 length equals 15 residues. CDR3 sequence: CASSLQGQGEYEQYF. The CDR3 bases are TGTGCCAGCAGCTTACAGGGACAGGGTGAATACGAGCAGTACTTC.

The V and J genes are TRBV12-2 and TRBJ2-3; the table's D call, TRBD1, was not checked against the DNA. TRBV12-2 corresponds to a pseudogene. The CDR3 spans 19 residues. The CDR3 here is CASRLWLLQLPKRTDTQYF. The CDR3, as DNA: TGTGCAAGTCGCTTATGGCTTCTACAGCTCCCCAAACGCACAGATACGCAGTATTTT.

The V gene is TRBV5-4, the J gene TRBJ1-4; D ambiguous. The CDR3 covers 15 residues. Germline V gene sequence: CDR1 SGHNT, CDR2 YYREEE (reference sequence). Trimming cost V 0 bases and J 4 bases, with 10 bases left between them. The CDR3: CASSLGGVLNEKLFF. The CDR3 nucleotides are TGTGCCAGCAGCTTGGGAGGCGTCCTTAATGAAAAACTGTTTTTT.

V usage is TRBV7-9 and J usage is TRBJ2-5; TRBD2 matches at 7 bases. Germline assignment: CDR1 SEHNR and CDR2 FQNEAQ (reference sequence). The J segment lost 5 bases and the V segment lost 5 bases, leaving 5 bases of the junction unmatched. This CDR3 is built from 13 residues. For the CDR3, the DNA is TGTGCCAGCAGCGCTCAGGGAGGGGAGACCCAGTACTTC. It is translated as CASSAQGGETQYF. Looking up the rest from reference TRBV7-9 and TRBJ2-5 gives the full variable domain: DTGVSQNPRHKITKRGQNVTFRCDPISEHNRLYWYRQTLGQGPEFLTYFQNEAQLEKSRLLSDRFSAERPKGSFSTLEIQRTEQGDSAMYLCASSAQGGETQYFGPGTRLLVL.

The V call is TRBV21-1, the J call TRBJ2-3; the D segment call TRBD2 is taken from the table without a DNA check. TRBV21-1 is a known pseudogene. The length of the CDR3 is 17 residues. The CDR3 region has the DNA TGTGCCAGCAGCCCCCCCTGCAGGACTAGCGGGGAGGTTACGCAGTATTTT. It specifies CASSPPCRTSGEVTQYF.

The chain couples TRBV28 to TRBJ1-2; D possibly corresponds to TRBD1 (6 bases). CDR1 is MDHEN and CDR2 is SYDVKM in the germline V gene. Trimming left V 6 bases short and J 4 bases short, with 12 bases between. The CDR3 runs to 13 residues. This CDR3 reads CASSPGTPYGYTF. CDR3 DNA: TGTGCCAGCAGCCCCGGGACACCCTATGGCTACACCTTC.

The chain uses TRBV19 and TRBJ1-2; D call uncertain. Trimming cost V 7 bases and J 3 bases, with 18 bases left between them. CDR1 and CDR2 from the germline V gene are LNHDA and SQIVND (reference sequence). This CDR3 comprises 15 residues. The CDR3 sequence is CASTQTAHGDYGYTF. CDR3 sequence (DNA): TGTGCCAGTACCCAGACTGCCCATGGCGACTATGGCTACACCTTC.

The chain couples TRBV7-8 to TRBJ1-2; TRBD1 is a possible D gene (6 bases). This CDR3 region has 15 residues. CDR1 and CDR2 (germline): SGHVS, FQNEAQ. V was clipped by 0 bases and J by 2 bases, with 10 bases between them. The CDR3 nucleotides are TGTGCCAGCAGCTTAGCATGGACAGAGAACTATGGCTACACCTTC. This codes for CASSLAWTENYGYTF.

On this clone itself: The limits of the CDR3 on the DNA are not certain, so only TCRdb's listed CDR3 is given. This chain uses TRBV21-1 with TRBJ1-2; the table calls TRBD1, which could not be checked here. TRBV21-1 is a pseudogene segment. From its first to its last residue, the CDR3 has 15 amino acids. CDR3: CASSKVARGSYGYTF.

CDR3 region: CASSPTLLASGGYYEQYF. The CDR3 region has the DNA TGTGCCAGCTCACCCACACTACTGGCTAGCGGGGGATACTACGAGCAGTACTTC. The rearrangement links TRBV18 to TRBJ2-7; TRBD2 matches at 10 bases. The V gene's germline CDR1 is KGHSH and CDR2 LQKENI. This CDR3 comprises 18 residues. V lost 3 bases, J lost 3 bases, and 14 bases stayed unmatched. Variable domain in full (rest from reference TRBV18 and TRBJ2-7): NAGVMQNPRHLVRRRGQEARLRCSPMKGHSHVYWYRQLPEEGLKFMVYLQKENIIDESGMPKERFSAEFPKEGPSILRIQQVVRGDSAAYFCASSPTLLASGGYYEQYFGPGTRLTVT.

The chain employs TRBV9 and TRBJ2-7; D gene uncertain. The length of the CDR3 is 14 residues. V was clipped by 9 bases and J by 7 bases, with 23 bases between them. CDR1 SGDLS and CDR2 YYNGEE come from the germline V gene. The CDR3 spells CAIKYPPGLREQYF. For the CDR3, the DNA is TGTGCCATCAAATACCCACCGGGTCTAAGGGAGCAGTACTTC.

This clone was counted a few times. Written as DNA, the CDR3 is TGTGCCTGGAGTTCGGGACACTTCGGTCAGGGCAATCAGCCCCAGCATTTT. This translates into CAWSSGHFGQGNQPQHF. The chain couples TRBV30 to TRBJ1-5, with D possibly matching TRBD1 (6 bases). V shed 2 bases and J shed 2 bases, with 19 bases lying between them. This CDR3 region has 17 residues. CDR1 GTSNPN and CDR2 SVGIG come from the germline V gene (reference sequence).

This chain joins TRBV7-3 and TRBJ1-2; 10 bases map to TRBD1. Trimming took 5 bases from V and 2 from J; bases not matched to a gene: 8. CDR1 and CDR2 (germline): SGHTA, FQGTGA. The CDR3 loop spans 16 amino acids. CDR3 residues: CASSITGTGENYGYTF. For the CDR3, the DNA is TGTGCCAGCAGCATCACTGGGACAGGGGAGAACTATGGCTACACCTTC.